This T cell receptor beta chain was recovered during a study of blood T cell repertoires in COVID-19 (dated by TCRdb to the early 2020s). As for the study more broadly: The collaborator samples originated in the United States, Italy and Spain and spanned the acute and convalescent phases of COVID-19. The repertoires were made available in a free public database intended to serve as a resource for research on the immune response to SARS-CoV-2. The prospective study material was composed of cDNA or gDNA derived from T cells, B-cell-depleted T cells, or PBMCs. Where available, HLA class I and class II types were obtained from metadata supplied by the sample provider rather than from assay-based typing. Nearly every sample came with metadata listing a de-identified subject ID, COVID-19 status, age in years and sex. Deeply sampled blood TCRbeta repertoires from subjects exposed to, actively infected with, or recovered from COVID-19 were included in the dataset. Samples came from the ongoing ImmuneRACE study (first 160 participants) plus 1,254 subjects from 6 global collaborators. What the work shows at the level of the full study, not this receptor alone: The quantity of clinical and demographic metadata differed by source and by participant and was supplied without curation.

The CDR3 has 14 amino acids, counting the end cysteine and phenylalanine. Only the CDR3 DNA is retained, 42 bases long and in frame from the first base. The CDR1 and CDR2 encoded by the germline V gene are WSHSY and SAAADI. V loses 7 bases at its end and J loses 3 bases; junction bases beyond the gene matches: 5. Collaborating institutions collected whole blood in K2EDTA tubes following their own protocols. For TCRbeta analysis, collaborator samples were shipped as frozen whole blood, as isolated PBMCs, or as DNA extracted from either sample type. The immunoSEQ Assay, a bias-controlled multiplex PCR, was used to amplify TCRbeta CDR3 regions from genomic DNA. The source study handled its data this way. The number of nucleated cells in each sample was estimated by amplification of reference gene primers within the assay. To quantify the absolute abundance of each unique TCRbeta CDR3 rearrangement, sequence reads were collapsed and filtered. For each sample, productive Simpson clonality was calculated as the square root of Simpson's diversity index across productive rearrangements. TCRdb took this table from immuneACCESS and kept in-frame rearrangements with V and J called. Such tables lack part of the clones; where checked against another copy, unresolved V genes explain under half of the gap, and the rest is unexplained. The V and J calls and clone size are taken from that table; D and trimming were inferred from the DNA. For this sample there are about 19,000 clones; roughly 90% appear just once. The leading ten clones occupy about 16% of the sample.

This clone was counted once. There is no known antigen for this receptor. Base qualities were left out, and no much larger clone turns up one base away. This receptor was taken from a human donor in a cohort sampled during active COVID-19. The sequenced sample consisted of peripheral blood. The chain is encoded by TRBV10-2 joined to TRBJ1-3; 8 middle bases align to TRBD1. The CDR3 amino acid sequence is: CASTRGLDGNTIYF. DNA sequence: TGCGCCAGCACCAGGGGGCTGGATGGAAACACCATATATTTT.